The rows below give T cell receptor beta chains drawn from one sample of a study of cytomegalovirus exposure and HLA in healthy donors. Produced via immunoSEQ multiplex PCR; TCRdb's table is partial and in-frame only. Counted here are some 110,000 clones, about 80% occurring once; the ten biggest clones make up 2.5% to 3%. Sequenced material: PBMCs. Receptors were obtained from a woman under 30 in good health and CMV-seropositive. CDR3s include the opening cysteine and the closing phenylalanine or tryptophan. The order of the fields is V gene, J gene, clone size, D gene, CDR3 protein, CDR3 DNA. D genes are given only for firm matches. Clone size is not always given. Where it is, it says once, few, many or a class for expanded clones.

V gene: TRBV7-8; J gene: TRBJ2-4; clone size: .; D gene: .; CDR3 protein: CASSPPGQLDSNIQYF; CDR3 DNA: TGTGCCAGCAGCCCGCCCGGACAGCTCGATTCAAACATTCAGTACTTC
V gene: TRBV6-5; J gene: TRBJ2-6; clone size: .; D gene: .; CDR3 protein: CASSYSSSGANVLTF; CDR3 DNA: TGTGCCAGCAGTTACTCGAGTTCTGGGGCCAACGTCCTGACTTTC
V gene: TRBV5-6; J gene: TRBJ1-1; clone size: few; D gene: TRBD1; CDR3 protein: CASTGTGGGVTEAFF; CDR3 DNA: TGTGCCAGCACCGGGACAGGGGGAGGGGTCACTGAAGCTTTCTTT
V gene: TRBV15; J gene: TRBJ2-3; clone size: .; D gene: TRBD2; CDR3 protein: CATKSGRATDTQYF; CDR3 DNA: TGTGCCACCAAAAGCGGGAGGGCCACAGATACGCAGTATTTT
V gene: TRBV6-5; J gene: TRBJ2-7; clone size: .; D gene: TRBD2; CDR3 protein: CASSYVLAGGYEQYF; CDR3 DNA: TGTGCCAGCAGTTACGTACTAGCGGGAGGGTACGAGCAGTACTTC
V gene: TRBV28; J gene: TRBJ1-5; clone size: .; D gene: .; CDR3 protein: CASSFRPYSNQPQHF; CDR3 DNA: TGTGCCAGCAGTTTTCGCCCCTATAGCAATCAGCCCCAGCATTTT
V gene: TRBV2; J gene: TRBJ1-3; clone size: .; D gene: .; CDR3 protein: CASSGGDKKNTIYF; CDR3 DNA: TGTGCCAGCAGCGGGGGGGACAAGAAAAACACCATATATTTT
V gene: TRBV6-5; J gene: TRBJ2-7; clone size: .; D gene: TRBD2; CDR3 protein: CASRKREEPYEQYF; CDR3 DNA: TGTGCCAGCAGAAAGCGGGAGGAGCCCTACGAGCAGTACTTC
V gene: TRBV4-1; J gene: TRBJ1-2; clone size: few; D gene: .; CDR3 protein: CASSPWGGVPLDGYTF; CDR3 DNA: TGCGCCAGCAGCCCATGGGGCGGGGTCCCTTTGGATGGCTACACCTTC
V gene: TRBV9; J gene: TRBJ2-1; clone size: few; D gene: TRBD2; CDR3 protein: CASSVGAGTYNEQFF; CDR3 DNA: TGTGCCAGCAGCGTAGGAGCGGGAACCTACAATGAGCAGTTCTTC
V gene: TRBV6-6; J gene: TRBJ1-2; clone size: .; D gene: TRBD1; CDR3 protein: CASSYPDRGIGYTF; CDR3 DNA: TGTGCCAGCAGTTACCCCGACAGGGGTATTGGCTACACCTTC
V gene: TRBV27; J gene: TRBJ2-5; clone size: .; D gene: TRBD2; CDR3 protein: CASRLQGLAGPQETQYF; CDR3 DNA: TGTGCCAGCAGACTCCAGGGGCTAGCGGGACCCCAAGAGACCCAGTACTTC
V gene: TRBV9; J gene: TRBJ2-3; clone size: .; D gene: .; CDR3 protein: CASSVVGRATDTQYF; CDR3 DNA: TGTGCCAGCAGCGTAGTCGGCAGGGCCACAGATACGCAGTATTTT